A selection of T cell receptor beta chains follows, all from one sample in a study of T cell responses to AZD1222 COVID-19 vaccine. The data were produced by immunoSEQ multiplex PCR, yet TCRdb's version contains in-frame clones alone and is incomplete. There are around 150,000 clones in the sample; 90% to 95% occur only once, and around 5.4% lies in the top ten. The sample here was peripheral blood, taken on day 0 of AZD1222 vaccination. These receptors were taken from an adult in good health. CDR3s include the opening cysteine and the closing phenylalanine or tryptophan. A D gene is named only where the DNA matches it firmly. Clone sizes are given selectively: once, few, many, or a class where the clone is expanded.

abundance,v_gene,d_gene,j_gene,CDR3nt,CDR3aa
-,TRBV5-1,-,TRBJ2-2,TGCGCCAGCCGTTCCGCCCCGAGTTGGACCGGGGAGCTGTTTTTT,CASRSAPSWTGELFF
-,TRBV2,-,TRBJ2-2,TGTGCCAGCAGTGGACAGAACACCGGGGAGCTGTTTTTT,CASSGQNTGELFF
-,TRBV3-1/TRBV3-2,TRBD2,TRBJ2-3,TGTGCCAGCAGCCAAGAGGCGGGACTAGCTTCAGATACGCAGTATTTT,CASSQEAGLASDTQYF
-,TRBV3-1/TRBV3-2,TRBD2,TRBJ2-3,TGTGCCAGCAGCCAAGATTGGATGGGGTTAGCGGGAGATACGCAGTATTTT,CASSQDWMGLAGDTQYF
-,TRBV7-2,-,TRBJ2-1,TGTGCCAGCAGCTTTGGGGGGTACAATGAGCAGTTCTTC,CASSFGGYNEQFF
-,TRBV27,-,TRBJ1-6,TGTGCCAGCAGTACCCAGGCCAATTCACCCCTCCACTTT,CASSTQANSPLHF
-,TRBV7-8,-,TRBJ1-2,TGTGCCAGCAGCCCCCAGACACAGAGCTCGGACAGCTACTATGGCTACACCTTC,CASSPQTQSSDSYYGYTF
-,TRBV5-1,TRBD2,TRBJ2-1,TGCGCCAGCAGCACTAGCGGGAGGGGGAATGAGCAGTTCTTC,CASSTSGRGNEQFF
-,TRBV19,-,TRBJ2-7,TGTGCCAGTAGTAGGGGACAACTTTTTTCCTACGAGCAGTACTTC,CASSRGQLFSYEQYF
-,TRBV19,TRBD1,TRBJ2-1,TGTGCCAGTAGTATAGTTGACAGGGTGACCTACAATGAGCAGTTCTTC,CASSIVDRVTYNEQFF
-,TRBV7-2,-,TRBJ2-7,TGTGCCAGCACCGGGACTGGAATCCACGAGCAGTACTTC,CASTGTGIHEQYF
-,TRBV30,TRBD1,TRBJ1-1,TGTGCCTGGAGGAAAAGACAGGGATTGGCTGAAGCTTTCTTT,CAWRKRQGLAEAFF
-,TRBV6-5,-,TRBJ1-4,TGTGCCAGCAGAAATTCAGGGGATCTACGAAAACTGTTTTTT,CASRNSGDLRKLFF
once,TRBV28,-,TRBJ2-1,TGTGCCAGCAGTTTTGCGGAGGTCAATGAGCAGTTCTTC,CASSFAEVNEQFF
-,TRBV19,TRBD2,TRBJ2-1,TGTGCCAGTAGTATAGAACACCCAATGGGACTAGCGGCCCACAATGAGCAGTTCTTC,CASSIEHPMGLAAHNEQFF
-,TRBV30,TRBD1,TRBJ1-6,TGTGCCTGGAGTGTAGGGGGCCTTAATTCACCCCTCCACTTT,CAWSVGGLNSPLHF
-,TRBV28,-,TRBJ2-6,TGTGCCAGCAGTACGACAGGTGCTGGGGCCAACGTCCTGACTTTC,CASSTTGAGANVLTF
-,TRBV9,TRBD1,TRBJ1-5,TGTGCCAGCAGCGCCGGGACAGGGTTCAATCAGCCCCAGCATTTT,CASSAGTGFNQPQHF
-,TRBV7-2,-,TRBJ1-5,TGTGCCAGCAGCGTTTATTCAAGGGACCAGCCCCAGCATTTT,CASSVYSRDQPQHF
-,TRBV6-6,TRBD1,TRBJ1-6,TGTGCCAGCAGCAAGACAGGGTACAATTCACCCCTCCACTTT,CASSKTGYNSPLHF
once,TRBV18,-,TRBJ2-3,TGTGCCAGCTCACCTGGACTCGTCACAGATACGCAGTATTTT,CASSPGLVTDTQYF
once,TRBV19,-,TRBJ1-3,TGTGCCAGTAGTGACTCTGGAAACACCATATATTTT,CASSDSGNTIYF
-,TRBV6-2/TRBV6-3,-,TRBJ2-7,TGTGCCAGCAGTAAAACGTCAGGGGGGCTGGACGAGCAGTACTTC,CASSKTSGGLDEQYF
-,TRBV30,TRBD2,TRBJ2-5,TGTGCCTGGAGTGTAGTCCGGACTAGCGGAGGACAAGAGACCCAGTACTTC,CAWSVVRTSGGQETQYF
-,TRBV20-1,TRBD1,TRBJ2-5,TGCAGTGCTGGGACAGGAGAGACCCAGTACTTC,CSAGTGETQYF
-,TRBV2,-,TRBJ1-2,TGTGCCAGCAGTGAAGCGCGGCAGGGATCAGGCTACACCTTC,CASSEARQGSGYTF
-,TRBV27,-,TRBJ2-7,TGTGCCAGCAGTTTTGTCGGGACCGCGCGGGAGCAGTACTTC,CASSFVGTAREQYF
-,TRBV3-1/TRBV3-2,-,TRBJ2-7,TGTGCCAGCAGCCAAGGGGTAGTGGGCCGCTACGAGCAGTACTTC,CASSQGVVGRYEQYF
-,TRBV28,-,TRBJ1-1,TGTGCCAGCAGTTGGAGGGGTATTACTGAAGCTTTCTTT,CASSWRGITEAFF
-,TRBV11-2,-,TRBJ2-2,TGTGCCAGCAGCCCTCGGAGCCGCACCGGGGAGCTGTTTTTT,CASSPRSRTGELFF
-,TRBV12-3/TRBV12-4,-,TRBJ1-1,TGTGCCAGCAGTTTAGGGCCCACTGAAGCTTTCTTT,CASSLGPTEAFF
once,TRBV5-4,-,TRBJ2-7,TGTGCCAGCAGGGAGGGTCAGGTCTCCTACGAGCAGTACTTC,CASREGQVSYEQYF
-,TRBV30,TRBD2,TRBJ2-1,TGTGCCTGGAATGGGGAGGGACTTACCTACAATGAGCAGTTCTTC,CAWNGEGLTYNEQFF
-,TRBV7-2,-,TRBJ2-3,TGTGCCAGCAGCTTCACGAGTTACAGGGTAGATACGCAGTATTTT,CASSFTSYRVDTQYF
-,TRBV6-1,-,TRBJ1-2,TGTGCCAGCAGTGATCCGTGGGAGGAGGGCTACACCTTC,CASSDPWEEGYTF
-,TRBV14,TRBD1,TRBJ2-7,TGTGCCAGCAGCCCGTCGACAGGGGCCCCTGGGCAGTACTTC,CASSPSTGAPGQYF
-,TRBV30,-,TRBJ1-3,TGTGCCTGGAGGAAAGGATCAGGAAACACCATATATTTT,CAWRKGSGNTIYF
once,TRBV7-9,TRBD2,TRBJ2-1,TGTGCCAGCAGCTTAGCGGCGGGAGGAAACAATGAGCAGTTCTTC,CASSLAAGGNNEQFF
-,TRBV7-9,-,TRBJ1-2,TGTGCCAGCAGCCTGGAGGACCTGAGGGATGGCTACACCTTC,CASSLEDLRDGYTF
-,TRBV1,-,TRBJ2-3,TGCACCAGCAAACAACCAGAGGGTACAGATACGCAGTATTTT,CTSKQPEGTDTQYF
-,TRBV5-1,-,TRBJ2-1,TGCGCCAGCAGCTTGGAGGGACCGCATGAGCAGTTCTTC,CASSLEGPHEQFF
once,TRBV7-9,-,TRBJ1-1,TGTGCCAGCAGCTTTAACACGATGAACACTGAAGCTTTCTTT,CASSFNTMNTEAFF
-,TRBV27,-,TRBJ2-1,TGTGCCAGCCCCCCTAATCCCTGGTCCTACAATGAGCAGTTCTTC,CASPPNPWSYNEQFF
once,TRBV4-1,-,TRBJ1-2,TGCGCCAGCAGCCAAGATCGGATGTGGGGCTACACCTTC,CASSQDRMWGYTF
-,TRBV24-1,-,TRBJ1-2,TGTGCCACCAGTGGAGGCAACGCTAACTATGGCTACACCTTC,CATSGGNANYGYTF
-,TRBV4-3,TRBD1,TRBJ2-1,TGCGCCAGCAGCCAGGACAGGGGGGCCTACAATGAGCAGTTCTTC,CASSQDRGAYNEQFF
-,TRBV27,-,TRBJ2-7,TGTGCCAGAGACGTACGTAAACAGTACTTC,CARDVRKQYF
-,TRBV27,TRBD1,TRBJ1-6,TGTGCCAGCAAGGCAAGGACAGGGGTTTCACCCCTCCACTTT,CASKARTGVSPLHF
-,TRBV7-3,TRBD2,TRBJ2-3,TGTGCCAGCAGCTTAAGCGGGAGGGGGATAGATACGCAGTATTTT,CASSLSGRGIDTQYF